Below are 26 T cell receptor beta chains sequenced from a single sample in a study of shared clonotypes between healthy human individuals. Some clones are missing from TCRdb's copy, which holds only in-frame ones; the method was immunoSEQ multiplex PCR. Here the sample spans roughly 1,100,000 clones, about 80% being singletons. Material for sequencing was memory CD4+ T cells sorted from blood. Subset meaning: CD45RA-negative fraction. Receptors originate from a man between 18 and 35 years old in good health.

The chain employs TRBV6-1 and TRBJ2-3, with D uncertain. From germline, CDR1 is MNHNS and CDR2 SASEGT. Trimming left V 4 bases short and J 2 bases short, with 4 bases between. The CDR3 spans 12 residues. The CDR3 DNA follows: TGTGCCAGCAGTGGATTCACAGATACGCAGTATTTT. Residues: CASSGFTDTQYF.

V usage is TRBV5-4 and J usage is TRBJ2-5; D gene unclear. The J call may be mistaken, given a closer DNA end match to TRBJ2-7. Per germline, CDR1 SGHNT and CDR2 YYREEE (reference sequence). The CDR3 length is 13 residues. DNA for the CDR3: TGTGCCAGCAGCCGGGTAAGCTCCTACGAGCAGTACTTC. Its protein is CASSRVSSYEQYF.

This chain uses TRBV7-2 with TRBJ2-1; D is unclear. Germline V gene data show CDR1 as SGHTA and CDR2 as FQGNSA. Trimming took off 5 bases at V and 2 bases at J, with 10 bases between the two ends. This CDR3 has 14 residues. The CDR3 spells CASSQASPYNEQFF. CDR3 DNA sequence: TGTGCCAGCAGCCAGGCTTCCCCCTACAATGAGCAGTTCTTC.

The rearrangement uses TRBV7-2 and TRBJ2-7; possibly TRBD2 for D (6 bases). The CDR3 runs to 15 residues. Germline V gene data show CDR1 as SGHTA and CDR2 as FQGNSA. Trimming took 1 base from V and 7 from J, leaving 17 bases between them. The CDR3: CASSLGGGPEGEQYF. For the CDR3, the DNA is TGTGCCAGCAGCTTAGGGGGAGGCCCCGAGGGGGAGCAGTACTTC. Based on the CDR3 plus reference TRBV7-2 and TRBJ2-7, the full variable domain is GAGVSQSPSNKVTEKGKDVELRCDPISGHTALYWYRQSLGQGLEFLIYFQGNSAPDKSGLPSDRFSAERTGGSVSTLTIQRTQQEDSAVYLCASSLGGGPEGEQYFGPGTRLTVT.

The J gene is TRBJ1-1, the V gene TRBV5-1, with D uncertain. From germline, CDR1 is SGHRS and CDR2 YFSETQ. Trimming took 0 bases from V and 0 from J, leaving 12 bases between them. This CDR3 contains 16 residues. The DNA for the CDR3 is TGCGCCAGCAGCTTGGGGTTTGGAGACTTGAACACTGAAGCTTTCTTT. Amino acid sequence: CASSLGFGDLNTEAFF. Variable domain in full (rest from reference TRBV5-1 and TRBJ1-1): KAGVTQTPRYLIKTRGQQVTLSCSPISGHRSVSWYQQTPGQGLQFLFEYFSETQRNKGNFPGRFSGRQFSNSRSEMNVSTLELGDSALYLCASSLGFGDLNTEAFFGQGTRLTVV.

The CDR3 region is CASSSQGADGYTF. CDR3 DNA: TGCGCCAGCAGCTCACAGGGGGCGGATGGCTACACCTTC. The V call is TRBV5-1, the J call TRBJ1-2, with 9 nucleotides matching TRBD1. There are 13 residues in the CDR3. V dropped 3 bases and J dropped 6; count of bases not matched to a gene: 3. Germline assignment: CDR1 SGHRS and CDR2 YFSETQ.

This clone has just a few counts. The chain combines TRBV7-9 with TRBJ2-5; 11 bases map to TRBD2. From germline, CDR1 is SEHNR and CDR2 FQNEAQ (reference sequence). CDR3 length: 16 residues. Trimming cost V 5 bases and J 1 base; bases outside gene matches: 6. In DNA, the CDR3 is TGTGCCAGCAGCACGGGGACTAGCGGAATCCAAGAGACCCAGTACTTC. Its translation: CASSTGTSGIQETQYF. The whole variable domain, filled in from reference TRBV7-9 and TRBJ2-5, reads DTGVSQNPRHKITKRGQNVTFRCDPISEHNRLYWYRQTLGQGPEFLTYFQNEAQLEKSRLLSDRFSAERPKGSFSTLEIQRTEQGDSAMYLCASSTGTSGIQETQYFGPGTRLLVL.

This chain connects TRBV7-2 to TRBJ2-1; TRBD2 agrees at 10 bases. Trimming at V came to 1 base and at J to 7 bases, leaving 7 bases not matched to a gene. Germline CDR1 SGHTA, CDR2 FQGNSA. The CDR3 totals 16 residues. The CDR3 region has the DNA TGTGCCAGCAGCTTAGTGGCTAGCGGGAGCTGGAATGAGCAGTTCTTC. As protein: CASSLVASGSWNEQFF.

The V call is TRBV5-4, the J call TRBJ2-5; D is perhaps TRBD1 (5 bases). Germline CDR1 reads SGHNT; CDR2 reads YYREEE (reference sequence). This CDR3 has 14 residues. Trimming took 0 bases from V and 4 from J, leaving 10 bases between them. The DNA for the CDR3 is TGTGCCAGCAGCTTGGAGTCAGGGATAGAGACCCAGTACTTC. Its translation is CASSLESGIETQYF. Variable domain in full (rest from reference TRBV5-4 and TRBJ2-5): ETGVTQSPTHLIKTRGQQVTLRCSSQSGHNTVSWYQQALGQGPQFIFQYYREEENGRGNFPPRFSGLQFPNYSSELNVNALELDDSALYLCASSLESGIETQYFGPGTRLLVL.

V is TRBV4-2 and J is TRBJ1-4; D perhaps matches TRBD1 (6 bases). The germline gives CDR1 LGHNA, CDR2 YNFKEQ. The CDR3 sequence is 15 residues long. Trimming pared 2 bases from V and 10 bases from J, leaving 17 bases between. The CDR3 protein is CASSQNTGSEGKLFF. The CDR3 region has the DNA TGTGCCAGCAGCCAAAATACAGGGTCGGAAGGAAAACTGTTTTTT.

This clone was observed a single time. The rearrangement links TRBV28 to TRBJ2-5, with 10 bases matching TRBD2. The CDR3 loop spans 14 amino acids. J was trimmed by 10 bases and V by 8 bases; bases with no gene match: 13. Germline V gene lookup returns CDR1 MDHEN and CDR2 SYDVKM. The CDR3 region has the DNA TGTGCCAGCGTCCTAGGGGCTAGCGGGGGACTCCAGTACTTC. This encodes CASVLGASGGLQYF.

The V gene is TRBV19, the J gene TRBJ1-4; possible D gene TRBD1, 5 bases. The CDR3 length is 14 residues. Trimming left V 5 bases short and J 7 bases short, with 14 bases between. Germline V lookup: CDR1 LNHDA, CDR2 SQIVND (reference sequence). The CDR3 sequence is CASSRDLRGEKLFF. The DNA of the CDR3 is TGTGCCAGTAGTCGGGACCTACGGGGTGAAAAACTGTTTTTT.

The sample holds a few counts of this clone. The rearrangement joins TRBV30 to TRBJ2-3, with D perhaps TRBD1 (5 bases). The CDR3 is 18 residues long. Looked up from germline, CDR1 is GTSNPN and CDR2 is SVGIG (reference sequence). V lost 0 bases to trimming and J lost 6 bases, with 25 bases between them. As DNA, the CDR3 is TGTGCCTGGAGTGTACGCCTCTCGGGTCAGGGATTATCGGATACGCAGTATTTT. It specifies CAWSVRLSGQGLSDTQYF.

The rearrangement links TRBV7-2 to TRBJ2-5; D call uncertain. The V gene's germline CDR1 is SGHTA and CDR2 FQGNSA. Trimming stripped 5 bases from V and 1 base from J, with 11 bases between. CDR3 length: 14 residues. The CDR3 DNA sequence: TGTGCCAGCAGCCAAGGACCTATCCAAGAGACCCAGTACTTC. Protein sequence: CASSQGPIQETQYF.

The chain couples TRBV19 to TRBJ2-2; no clear D. This CDR3 has 14 residues. Germline lookup yields CDR1 LNHDA and CDR2 SQIVND (reference sequence). With 7 bases removed from V and 4 bases from J, the gap between germline ends came to 13 bases. In DNA, the CDR3 is TGTGCCAGTACCTCTACTCGAGGCACCGGGGAGCTGTTTTTT. Protein sequence: CASTSTRGTGELFF.

The CDR3 spells CASSPGQDTDTQYF. The CDR3 bases are TGTGCCAGCAGCCCGGGACAGGACACAGATACGCAGTATTTT. The chain uses TRBV5-8 and TRBJ2-3, with 8 bases matching TRBD1. Germline V gives CDR1 SGHTS, CDR2 YDEGEE. V lost 4 bases, J lost 2 bases, and 3 bases stayed unmatched. The length of the CDR3 is 14 residues. Combining the CDR3 with reference TRBV5-8 and TRBJ2-3 gives the whole variable domain EAGVTQSPTHLIKTRGQQATLRCSPISGHTSVYWYQQALGLGLQFLLWYDEGEERNRGNFPPRFSGRQFPNYSSELNVNALELEDSALYLCASSPGQDTDTQYFGPGTRLTVL.

The chain recombines TRBV5-6 with TRBJ1-2; D gene uncertain. There are 15 residues in the CDR3. The germline gives CDR1 SGHDT, CDR2 YYEEEE. V lost 0 bases and J lost 3, with 12 bases in between. CDR3 in amino acids: CASSLDNSKYYGYTF. The CDR3 nucleotides read TGTGCCAGCAGCTTGGATAACAGTAAATACTATGGCTACACCTTC.

Comment on this clone: Other nucleotide sequences from this sample produce the same CDR3. This rearrangement joins TRBV19 to TRBJ1-2; the match to TRBD1 covers 7 bases. This CDR3 is 13 amino acids long. The V segment lost 6 bases and the J segment 2 bases; nucleotides outside the gene matches: 3. Germline V gene data show CDR1 as LNHDA and CDR2 as SQIVND (reference sequence). CDR3 sequence reads: CASSFRGNYGYTF. CDR3 nucleotides: TGTGCCAGTAGCTTCAGGGGGAACTATGGCTACACCTTC.

This clone has a handful of counts. The chain carries TRBV7-2 and TRBJ2-3; 12 bases are shared with TRBD2. The length of the CDR3 is 15 residues. Germline CDR1 and CDR2: SGHTA and FQGNSA. Losses at the gene ends were 1 base for V and 10 bases for J; bases not matched to a gene: 6. The CDR3 reads CASSLGLAGVGAQYF. CDR3 DNA: TGTGCCAGCAGCTTAGGACTAGCGGGAGTCGGAGCGCAGTATTTT.

This chain connects TRBV30 to TRBJ2-7; TRBD1 matches 11 bases. V was clipped by 1 base and J by 12 bases; unmatched bases: 5. Germline V gene lookup returns CDR1 GTSNPN and CDR2 SVGIG (reference sequence). The CDR3 has 12 amino acids. CDR3 amino acids: CAWSDRTGGRYF. The CDR3 DNA follows: TGTGCCTGGAGTGACAGGACAGGGGGCCGGTACTTC.

The chain joins TRBV25-1 to TRBJ1-6; D gene ambiguous. Deletions cut 1 base from V and 7 bases from J, with 11 bases between. The length of the CDR3 is 15 residues. CDR1 and CDR2 from the germline V gene are MGHDK and SYGVNS. The DNA of the CDR3 is TGTGCCAGCAGTGAATGGGTAGGAAACAATTCACCCCTCCACTTT. Protein sequence: CASSEWVGNNSPLHF. Using reference TRBV25-1 and TRBJ1-6 for the parts outside the CDR3, the full variable domain is EADIYQTPRYLVIGTGKKITLECSQTMGHDKMYWYQQDPGMELHLIHYSYGVNSTEKGDLSSESTVSRIRTEHFPLTLESARPSHTSQYLCASSEWVGNNSPLHFGNGTRLTVT.

The V gene is TRBV6-5, the J gene TRBJ2-3; 7 bases map to TRBD1. J was trimmed by 15 bases and V by 10 bases; bases with no gene match: 16. This CDR3 has 12 residues. Germline lookup yields CDR1 MNHEY and CDR2 SVGAGI. The CDR3 DNA sequence: TGTGCCACTACCCAGCAGGGGGTAAACGTTTATTTT. This encodes CATTQQGVNVYF.

In this sample, this clone turned up many times. This chain connects TRBV2 to TRBJ2-7; TRBD1 might be the D (6 bases). The germline V and J ends were trimmed by 8 bases and 7 bases, with 15 bases remaining between them. The length of the CDR3 is 12 residues. Germline V lookup: CDR1 SNHLY, CDR2 FYNNEI. The CDR3 reads CASQQGRGEQYF. The DNA for the CDR3 is TGTGCCAGCCAACAGGGACGTGGGGAGCAGTACTTC.

This chain links TRBV5-1 with TRBJ2-3; D is unclear. Germline values: CDR1 SGHRS, CDR2 YFSETQ. Trimming took 0 bases from V and 0 from J, leaving 14 bases between them. The CDR3 has 17 residues. The CDR3 coding sequence is TGCGCCAGCAGCTTGGGCACAGCCTCCGCTAGCACAGATACGCAGTATTTT. It specifies CASSLGTASASTDTQYF. Full variable domain (missing parts from reference TRBV5-1 and TRBJ2-3): KAGVTQTPRYLIKTRGQQVTLSCSPISGHRSVSWYQQTPGQGLQFLFEYFSETQRNKGNFPGRFSGRQFSNSRSEMNVSTLELGDSALYLCASSLGTASASTDTQYFGPGTRLTVL.

The V call is TRBV10-2, the J call TRBJ2-7; 9 bases agree with TRBD1. CDR3 length: 14 amino acids. Trimming at V came to 0 bases and at J to 3 bases, leaving 0 bases not matched to a gene. Germline V gives CDR1 WSHSY, CDR2 SAAADI. The CDR3 sequence: CASSESTGGYEQYF. The CDR3 nucleotides are TGCGCCAGCAGTGAGTCGACAGGGGGCTACGAGCAGTACTTC.

V gene TRBV30 combines with J gene TRBJ2-7; weak D call: TRBD1 (6 bases). V lost 8 bases and J lost 6, with 20 bases in between. Per germline, CDR1 GTSNPN and CDR2 SVGIG (reference sequence). This CDR3 spans 13 amino acids. This chain's CDR3 is CARSVQGVSEQYF. The CDR3 bases are TGTGCCCGGTCCGTACAGGGAGTCTCCGAGCAGTACTTC.